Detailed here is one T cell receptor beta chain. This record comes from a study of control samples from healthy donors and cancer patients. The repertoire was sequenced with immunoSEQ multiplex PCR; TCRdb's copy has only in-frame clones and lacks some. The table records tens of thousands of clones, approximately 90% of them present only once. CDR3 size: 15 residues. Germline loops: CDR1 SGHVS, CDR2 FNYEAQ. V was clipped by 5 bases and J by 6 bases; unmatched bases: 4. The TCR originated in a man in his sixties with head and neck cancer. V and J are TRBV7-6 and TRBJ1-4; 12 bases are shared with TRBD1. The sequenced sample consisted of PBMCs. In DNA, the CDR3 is TGTGCCAGCAGCCCAGGGACAGGGGGCGATGAAAAACTGTTTTTT. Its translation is CASSPGTGGDEKLFF.